The 32 T cell receptor beta chains reported below all come from one sample, sequenced in a study of blood T cell repertoires in COVID-19. The data were produced by immunoSEQ multiplex PCR, yet TCRdb's version contains in-frame clones alone and is incomplete. The sample carries under 200,000 clones, about 86% recorded once. The sequencing input was peripheral blood. These receptor sequences come from a woman in her 70s with acute or convalescent COVID-19.

V gene TRBV7-2 combines with J gene TRBJ2-7; the D gene is possibly TRBD1 (6 bases). Looked up from germline, CDR1 is SGHTA and CDR2 is FQGNSA. The CDR3 consists of 15 residues. The V gene lost 0 bases and the J gene lost 2 bases, with 11 bases spanning the gap. The CDR3 DNA sequence: TGTGCCAGCAGCTTAGCGGGCACAGGGCCCTACGAGCAGTACTTC. The encoded protein is CASSLAGTGPYEQYF.

The chain uses TRBV5-1 and TRBJ1-4, with TRBD1 matching over 7 bases. With 0 bases clipped from V and 0 bases from J, the junction kept 2 bases outside the gene matches. The germline V gene encodes CDR1 SGHRS and CDR2 YFSETQ. This CDR3 spans 16 amino acids. DNA of the CDR3: TGCGCCAGCAGCTTGGACAGGGGAGCAACTAATGAAAAACTGTTTTTT. It codes for CASSLDRGATNEKLFF.

J is TRBJ1-1 and V is TRBV19; a weak D match, TRBD1 (5 bases). Germline V CDR1 and CDR2: LNHDA, SQIVND (reference sequence). Between the trimmed V and J ends, which lost 7 bases and 6 bases, there was a span of 18 bases. CDR3 length: 14 residues. CDR3 sequence: CASNRGGSIAEAFF. The CDR3 region has the DNA TGTGCCAGTAACCGGGGGGGGTCCATAGCTGAAGCTTTCTTT.

This clone was detected once. The rearrangement joins TRBV4-1 to TRBJ1-6; D is unresolved. CDR3 size: 13 residues. V lost 1 base to trimming and J lost 7 bases, with 5 bases between them. Germline CDR1 MGHRA, CDR2 YSYEKL. CDR3 region: CASSQAENSPLHF. The CDR3 nucleotides read TGCGCCAGCAGCCAAGCGGAGAATTCACCCCTCCACTTT.

The chain uses TRBV5-1 and TRBJ1-6, with 7 bases identical to TRBD1. Germline CDR1 is SGHRS and CDR2 is YFSETQ. The CDR3 is 14 residues long. V shed 3 bases and J 6 bases; nucleotides not matched to a gene: 3. The CDR3 coding sequence is TGCGCCAGCAGCTCCGGGACAGCTAATTCACCCCTCCACTTT. Translation: CASSSGTANSPLHF.

The chain employs TRBV10-3 and TRBJ2-1, with TRBD1 matching 7 bases. V dropped 6 bases and J dropped 8; count of bases not matched to a gene: 7. In germline, CDR1 is ENHRY, CDR2 SYGVKD. This CDR3 is 13 amino acids long. CDR3 sequence (DNA): TGTGCCATCAGAGGACAGGCGGTAGATGAGCAGTTCTTC. Amino acids: CAIRGQAVDEQFF.

This chain links TRBV28 with TRBJ1-5; 7 bases are a match to TRBD1. This CDR3 is 12 amino acids long. V lost 7 bases to trimming and J lost 6 bases; unmatched junction nucleotides: 3. Germline V gives CDR1 MDHEN, CDR2 SYDVKM. The CDR3 sequence is CASKTGSQPQHF. CDR3 nucleotide sequence: TGTGCCAGCAAGACAGGGAGTCAGCCCCAGCATTTT.

This clone was seen once. V gene TRBV6-2 or TRBV6-3 combines with J gene TRBJ2-2; D gene ambiguous. V lost 2 bases to trimming and J lost 1 base, with 11 bases between them. CDR3 length equals 16 residues. The germline V gene has CDR1 MNHEY and CDR2 SVGEGT. CDR3 amino acids: CASSYRPGQNTGELFF. CDR3 DNA sequence: TGTGCCAGCAGTTACAGGCCGGGTCAGAACACCGGGGAGCTGTTTTTT.

The chain is built from TRBV10-1 and TRBJ1-4, with no clear D. With 8 bases removed from V and 8 bases from J, the gap between germline ends came to 12 bases. The V gene's germline CDR1 is WNHNN and CDR2 SYGVQD (reference sequence). This CDR3 is 12 amino acids long. The CDR3 DNA reads as TGCGCCAGCGGGCTAACGCCCGAAAAACTGTTTTTT. Protein product: CASGLTPEKLFF.

This clone was observed once. V and J are TRBV28 and TRBJ1-1; D not certain. Germline V lookup: CDR1 MDHEN, CDR2 SYDVKM. The CDR3 has 11 amino acids. Trimming removed 6 bases at V and 8 bases at J, with 10 bases between. CDR3 nucleotide sequence: TGTGCCAGCAGCCTCGGACTGGAAGCTTTCTTT. Protein product: CASSLGLEAFF. Variable domain in full (rest from reference TRBV28 and TRBJ1-1): DVKVTQSSRYLVKRTGEKVFLECVQDMDHENMFWYRQDPGLGLRLIYFSYDVKMKEKGDIPEGYSVSREKKERFSLILESASTNQTSMYLCASSLGLEAFFGQGTRLTVV.

This chain links TRBV6-5 with TRBJ2-1; 8 bases line up with TRBD2. Trimming took 0 bases from V and 3 from J; bases not matched to a gene: 4. The CDR3 runs to 16 residues. Per germline, CDR1 MNHEY and CDR2 SVGAGI. This CDR3 is CASSYSREAVYNEQFF. Here the CDR3 DNA reads TGTGCCAGCAGTTACTCGCGGGAGGCGGTCTACAATGAGCAGTTCTTC.

This clone was seen a single time. CDR3 residues: CASSLRSLGSSGANVLTF. CDR3 bases: TGTGCCAGCAGTCTAAGGTCTTTGGGGAGCTCTGGGGCCAACGTCCTGACTTTC. The gene calls are TRBV7-2 and TRBJ2-6, with TRBD2 as a possible D gene (5 bases). From germline, CDR1 is SGHTA and CDR2 FQGNSA. V was shortened by 6 bases and J by 0 bases, with 18 bases between the two germline ends. The CDR3 totals 18 residues.

V gene TRBV9 combines with J gene TRBJ2-2; D possibly corresponds to TRBD1 (6 bases). This CDR3 is built from 17 residues. Germline lookup yields CDR1 SGDLS and CDR2 YYNGEE. Trimming stripped 2 bases from V and 0 bases from J, with 14 bases between. CDR3 sequence reads: CASSVRTARSNTGELFF. CDR3 nucleotides: TGTGCCAGCAGCGTCAGGACAGCCCGGTCGAACACCGGGGAGCTGTTTTTT.

This clone was recorded once. The V call is TRBV4-3, the J call TRBJ2-7, with D perhaps matching TRBD1 (6 bases). V dropped 1 base and J dropped 6 bases, with 16 bases sitting between them. The germline gives CDR1 LGHNA, CDR2 YSLEER. The CDR3 has 15 amino acids. CDR3 in amino acids: CASSQGEDRPAEQYF. CDR3 nucleotide sequence: TGCGCCAGCAGCCAAGGTGAAGACAGGCCGGCCGAGCAGTACTTC.

CDR3 amino acids: CASSVALAGVDTGELFF. In nucleotides, the CDR3 is TGTGCCAGCAGCGTAGCTTTAGCGGGAGTTGACACCGGGGAGCTGTTTTTT. The rearrangement links TRBV9 to TRBJ2-2; 9 positions agree with TRBD2. Germline V CDR1 and CDR2: SGDLS, YYNGEE. Losses at the gene ends were 0 bases for V and 3 bases for J; bases not matched to a gene: 6. CDR3 size: 17 residues.

The V gene is TRBV6-2 or TRBV6-3, the J gene TRBJ2-3; TRBD1 aligns across 9 bases. This CDR3 spans 15 amino acids. J lost 7 bases, V lost 5 bases, and 10 bases had no gene match. Germline V CDR1 and CDR2: MNHEY, SVGEGT. The DNA of the CDR3 is TGTGCCAGCAGTACCCCAGGACAGGGGCGAAATACGCAGTATTTT. Translating gives CASSTPGQGRNTQYF.

J is TRBJ2-5 and V is TRBV5-1; 7 nucleotides line up with TRBD1. Germline CDR1 and CDR2: SGHRS and YFSETQ. Trimming at V came to 4 bases and at J to 1 base, leaving 4 bases not matched to a gene. This CDR3 spans 14 amino acids. CDR3 region: CASSAGTAQETQYF. The DNA of the CDR3 is TGCGCCAGCAGCGCCGGGACAGCCCAAGAGACCCAGTACTTC.

The V and J genes are TRBV19 and TRBJ1-2; 7 nucleotides line up with TRBD1. This CDR3 has 16 residues. Germline CDR1 reads LNHDA; CDR2 reads SQIVND (reference sequence). V gave up 4 bases and J gave up 1 base; unmatched junction bases: 9. CDR3 bases: TGTGCCAGTAGTAGTTGGAGACAGGGTGGTAACTATGGCTACACCTTC. It is translated as CASSSWRQGGNYGYTF.

The rearrangement uses TRBV5-6 and TRBJ2-1; 7 nucleotides agree with TRBD1. J was trimmed by 4 bases and V by 4 bases; bases with no gene match: 11. CDR1 SGHDT and CDR2 YYEEEE come from the germline V gene. This CDR3 contains 16 residues. The CDR3 loop is CASSQTGTAEYNEQFF. DNA of the CDR3: TGTGCCAGCAGCCAAACCGGGACAGCGGAGTACAATGAGCAGTTCTTC.

This clone was detected a few times. This chain joins TRBV14 and TRBJ1-6; D remains ambiguous. The CDR3 totals 17 residues. Looked up from germline, CDR1 is SGHDN and CDR2 is FVKESK. V dropped 5 bases and J dropped 0 bases, with 14 bases sitting between them. CDR3 nucleotide sequence: TGTGCCAGCAGCGCCCACCGACGGAGCTCCTATAATTCACCCCTCCACTTT. Its protein product is CASSAHRRSSYNSPLHF.

The rearrangement uses TRBV5-1 and TRBJ2-3, with D unresolved. This CDR3 is 13 amino acids long. V was trimmed by 0 bases and J by 3 bases, leaving 5 bases between them. In germline, CDR1 is SGHRS, CDR2 YFSETQ. The CDR3 region has the DNA TGCGCCAGCAGCTTGGAACAAACAGATACGCAGTATTTT. Translating it yields CASSLEQTDTQYF. Using reference TRBV5-1 and TRBJ2-3 for the parts outside the CDR3, the full variable domain is KAGVTQTPRYLIKTRGQQVTLSCSPISGHRSVSWYQQTPGQGLQFLFEYFSETQRNKGNFPGRFSGRQFSNSRSEMNVSTLELGDSALYLCASSLEQTDTQYFGPGTRLTVL.

This chain links TRBV6-6 with TRBJ1-5; a possible D gene is TRBD1 (5 bases). CDR1 and CDR2 (germline): MNHNY, SVGAGI (reference sequence). Trimming pared 10 bases from V and 2 bases from J, leaving 21 bases between. There are 16 residues in the CDR3. The CDR3 DNA follows: TGTGCCACCACCCGGGGGAAGCTCGAAGGCAATCAGCCCCAGCATTTT. Translation gives CATTRGKLEGNQPQHF.

The chain is built from TRBV27 and TRBJ2-1; 10 nucleotides match TRBD2. This CDR3 has 14 residues. CDR1 MNHEY and CDR2 SMNVEV come from the germline V gene (reference sequence). Trimming cost V 6 bases and J 7 bases; bases outside gene matches: 6. The CDR3 DNA reads as TGTGCCAGCAGGTTAGCGGGGGGAATTAATGAGCAGTTCTTC. It translates to CASRLAGGINEQFF.

The chain employs TRBV10-3 and TRBJ1-2; 10 bases align to TRBD1. There are 17 residues in the CDR3. Germline V gives CDR1 ENHRY, CDR2 SYGVKD. V dropped 0 bases and J dropped 1; count of bases not matched to a gene: 5. In DNA form, the CDR3 reads TGTGCCATCAGTGAGTCGAAGGGACAGGGGAATAACTATGGCTACACCTTC. It encodes CAISESKGQGNNYGYTF.

This rearrangement joins TRBV6-1 to TRBJ2-2, with D perhaps matching TRBD2 (5 bases). The germline gives CDR1 MNHNS, CDR2 SASEGT. The CDR3 contains 13 residues. The V and J ends lost 10 bases and 0 bases respectively, with 9 bases between them. CDR3 residues: CATRDPNTGELFF. CDR3 coding DNA: TGTGCCACCCGGGATCCGAACACCGGGGAGCTGTTTTTT.

J is TRBJ2-2 and V is TRBV3-1 (or the pseudogene TRBV3-2); D gene uncertain. This CDR3 is 11 amino acids long. Per germline, CDR1 LGHDT and CDR2 YNNKEL (reference sequence). V lost 4 bases and J lost 6, with 3 bases in between. DNA of the CDR3: TGTGCCAGCAGCCTCGCCGGGGAGCTGTTTTTT. This translates into CASSLAGELFF.

This rearrangement joins TRBV27 to TRBJ2-7; maybe TRBD1 (6 bases). V was clipped by 2 bases and J by 6 bases, with 14 bases between them. Germline CDR1 is MNHEY and CDR2 is SMNVEV (reference sequence). The CDR3 is 14 residues long. The CDR3 protein is CASSLVGDRSEQYF. CDR3 DNA: TGTGCCAGCAGTTTAGTCGGCGACAGGTCCGAGCAGTACTTC.

This rearrangement joins TRBV3-1 (or the pseudogene TRBV3-2) to TRBJ1-2, with a tentative D call TRBD1 (5 bases). V lost 5 bases to trimming and J lost 1 base, with 14 bases between them. The CDR3 has 15 residues. The germline gives CDR1 LGHDT, CDR2 YNNKEL (reference sequence). The CDR3 DNA follows: TGTGCCAGCAGCAGAATGGGGGGACTTAACTATGGCTACACCTTC. It yields the protein CASSRMGGLNYGYTF.

The chain is built from TRBV6-5 and TRBJ2-7, with D uncertain. The CDR3 totals 14 residues. Germline CDR1 MNHEY, CDR2 SVGAGI. V was pared by 7 bases and J by 0 bases, with 13 bases between. CDR3 in amino acids: CASKVQRSSYEQYF. For the CDR3, the DNA is TGTGCCAGCAAGGTTCAACGGAGCTCCTACGAGCAGTACTTC.

The chain uses TRBV28 and TRBJ1-2, with D perhaps matching TRBD1 (6 bases). The germline V and J ends were trimmed by 8 bases and 5 bases, with 15 bases remaining between them. The CDR3 loop spans 13 amino acids. CDR1 MDHEN and CDR2 SYDVKM come from the germline V gene. CDR3 in DNA: TGTGCCAGCTCGACTACAGGGTTTTATGGCTACACCTTC. Protein sequence: CASSTTGFYGYTF.

The chain is built from TRBV2 and TRBJ1-2; D call uncertain. V lost 7 bases and J lost 2, with 11 bases in between. The germline CDR1 and CDR2 sequences are SNHLY and FYNNEI. This CDR3 spans 13 amino acids. The CDR3 sequence is CASTPSPNYGYTF. For the CDR3, the DNA is TGTGCCAGCACCCCGAGCCCCAACTATGGCTACACCTTC.

V is TRBV19 and J is TRBJ1-6; no clear D gene. The CDR3 contains 16 residues. V was clipped by 1 base and J by 9 bases, with 16 bases between them. CDR1 and CDR2 from the germline V gene are LNHDA and SQIVND (reference sequence). The CDR3 DNA sequence: TGTGCCAGTAGTATAGGGGAGCCAAAGATTGGTTCACCCCTCCACTTT. Its protein is CASSIGEPKIGSPLHF.